This T cell receptor (beta chain) is from a study of cytomegalovirus exposure and HLA in healthy donors. Researchers ran the PCR with 60 Vbeta and 13 Jbeta primers. TCRdb's copy holds only in-frame clones and misses some; the assay was immunoSEQ multiplex PCR. The sample has fewer than 200,000 clones, approximately 80% seen once; the top ten hold approximately 0.8%. Germline loops: CDR1 SEHNR, CDR2 FQNEAQ (reference sequence). The CDR3 spans 14 residues. V was cut by 1 base and J by 0 bases, with 7 bases left in between. The sequence derives from a woman aged 18-29 years in good health and CMV-seronegative. J is TRBJ2-7 and V is TRBV7-9; D is unresolved. The material sequenced was PBMCs. As DNA, the CDR3 is TGTGCCAGCAGCTTAGTGGCAGACTCCTACGAGCAGTACTTC. Its translation is CASSLVADSYEQYF.